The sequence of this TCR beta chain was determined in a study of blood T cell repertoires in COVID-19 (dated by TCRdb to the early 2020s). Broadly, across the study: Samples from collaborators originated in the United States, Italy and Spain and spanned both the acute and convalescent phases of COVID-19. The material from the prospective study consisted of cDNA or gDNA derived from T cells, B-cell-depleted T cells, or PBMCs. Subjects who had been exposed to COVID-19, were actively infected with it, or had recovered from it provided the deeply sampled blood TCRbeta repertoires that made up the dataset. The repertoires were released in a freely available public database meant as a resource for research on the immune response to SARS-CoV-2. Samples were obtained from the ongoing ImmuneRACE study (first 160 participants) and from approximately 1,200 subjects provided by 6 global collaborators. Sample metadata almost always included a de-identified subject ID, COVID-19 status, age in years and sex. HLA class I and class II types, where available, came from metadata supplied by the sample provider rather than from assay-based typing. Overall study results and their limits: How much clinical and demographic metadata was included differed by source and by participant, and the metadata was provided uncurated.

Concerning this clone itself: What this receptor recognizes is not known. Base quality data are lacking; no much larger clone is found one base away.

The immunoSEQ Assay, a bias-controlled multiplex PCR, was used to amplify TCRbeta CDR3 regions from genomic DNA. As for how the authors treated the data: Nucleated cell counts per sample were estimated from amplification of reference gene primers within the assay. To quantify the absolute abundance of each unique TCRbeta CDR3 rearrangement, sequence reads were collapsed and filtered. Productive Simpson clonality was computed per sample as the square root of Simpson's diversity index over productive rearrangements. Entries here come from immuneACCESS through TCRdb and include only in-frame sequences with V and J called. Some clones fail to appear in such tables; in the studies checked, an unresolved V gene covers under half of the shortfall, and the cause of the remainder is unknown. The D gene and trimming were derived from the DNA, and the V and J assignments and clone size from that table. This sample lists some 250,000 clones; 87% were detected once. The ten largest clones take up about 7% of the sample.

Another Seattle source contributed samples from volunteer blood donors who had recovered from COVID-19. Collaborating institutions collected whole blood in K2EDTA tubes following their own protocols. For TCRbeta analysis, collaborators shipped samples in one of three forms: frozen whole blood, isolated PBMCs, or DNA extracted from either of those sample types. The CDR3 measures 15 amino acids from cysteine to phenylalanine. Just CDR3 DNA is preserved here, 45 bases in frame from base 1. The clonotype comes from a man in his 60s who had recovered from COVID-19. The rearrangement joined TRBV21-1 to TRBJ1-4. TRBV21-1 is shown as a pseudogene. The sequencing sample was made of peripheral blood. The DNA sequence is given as TGTGCCAGCAGCAGCACCACCGTGCCGGGTGAAAAACTGTTTTTT. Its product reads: CASSSTTVPGEKLFF.